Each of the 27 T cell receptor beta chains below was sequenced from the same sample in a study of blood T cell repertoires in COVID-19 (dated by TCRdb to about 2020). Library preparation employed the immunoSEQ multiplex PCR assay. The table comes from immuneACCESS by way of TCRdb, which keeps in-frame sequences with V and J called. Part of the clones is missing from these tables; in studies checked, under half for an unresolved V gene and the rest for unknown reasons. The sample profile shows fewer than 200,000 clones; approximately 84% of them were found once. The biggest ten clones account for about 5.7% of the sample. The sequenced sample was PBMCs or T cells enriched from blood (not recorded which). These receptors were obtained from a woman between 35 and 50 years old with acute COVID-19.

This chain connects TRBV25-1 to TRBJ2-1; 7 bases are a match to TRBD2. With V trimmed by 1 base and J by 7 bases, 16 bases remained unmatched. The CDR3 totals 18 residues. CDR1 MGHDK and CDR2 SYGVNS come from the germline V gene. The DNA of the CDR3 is TGTGCCAGCAGTGAATCCAAAAAGGGAGCGGGGTACTTGAATGAGCAGTTCTTC. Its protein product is CASSESKKGAGYLNEQFF.

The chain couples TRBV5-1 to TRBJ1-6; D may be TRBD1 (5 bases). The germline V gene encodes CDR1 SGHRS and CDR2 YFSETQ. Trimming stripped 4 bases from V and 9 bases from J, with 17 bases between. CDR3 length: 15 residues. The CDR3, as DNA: TGCGCCAGCAGCACAGGACAAGAATTGAGTTCACCCCTCCACTTT. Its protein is CASSTGQELSSPLHF.

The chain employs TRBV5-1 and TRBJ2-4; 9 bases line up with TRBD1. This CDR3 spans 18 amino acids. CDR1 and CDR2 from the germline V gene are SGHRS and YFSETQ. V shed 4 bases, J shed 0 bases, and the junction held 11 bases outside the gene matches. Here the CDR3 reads CASSPTTGQGIAKNIQYF. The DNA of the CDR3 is TGCGCCAGCAGCCCCACCACAGGACAGGGGATAGCCAAAAACATTCAGTACTTC.

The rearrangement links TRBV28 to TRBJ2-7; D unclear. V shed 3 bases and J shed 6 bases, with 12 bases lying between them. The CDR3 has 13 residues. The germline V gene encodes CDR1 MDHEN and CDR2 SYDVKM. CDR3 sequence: CASSLRPQFEQYF. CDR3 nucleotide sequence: TGTGCCAGCAGTTTGAGGCCGCAATTCGAGCAGTACTTC.

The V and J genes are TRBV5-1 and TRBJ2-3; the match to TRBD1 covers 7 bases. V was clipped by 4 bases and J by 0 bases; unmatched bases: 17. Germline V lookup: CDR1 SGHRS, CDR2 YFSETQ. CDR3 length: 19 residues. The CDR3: CASSRSGTASPISTDTQYF. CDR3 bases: TGCGCCAGCAGCAGGTCCGGGACAGCCTCACCTATTAGCACAGATACGCAGTATTTT.

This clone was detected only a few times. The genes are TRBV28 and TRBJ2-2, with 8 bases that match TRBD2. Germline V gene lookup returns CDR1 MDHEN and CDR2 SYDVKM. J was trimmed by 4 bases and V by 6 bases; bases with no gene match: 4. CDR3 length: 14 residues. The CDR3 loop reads CASRGAGGTGELFF. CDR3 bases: TGTGCCAGCAGGGGGGCGGGGGGCACCGGGGAGCTGTTTTTT.

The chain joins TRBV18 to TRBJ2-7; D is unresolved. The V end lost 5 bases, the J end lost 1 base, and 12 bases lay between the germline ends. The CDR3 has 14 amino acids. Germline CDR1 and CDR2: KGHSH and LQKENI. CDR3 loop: CASSFLAESYEQYF. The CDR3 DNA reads TGTGCCAGCTCATTTCTGGCAGAATCCTACGAGCAGTACTTC.

In nucleotides, the CDR3 is TGTGCCAGCAGCCACCTCGGGGGGAAGACCCAGTACTTC. Protein: CASSHLGGKTQYF. The chain carries TRBV3-1 (or the pseudogene TRBV3-2) and TRBJ2-5, with TRBD2 matching 7 bases. The CDR3 length is 13 residues. Germline CDR1 and CDR2: LGHDT and YNNKEL (reference sequence). V was clipped by 3 bases and J by 6 bases; unmatched bases: 4.

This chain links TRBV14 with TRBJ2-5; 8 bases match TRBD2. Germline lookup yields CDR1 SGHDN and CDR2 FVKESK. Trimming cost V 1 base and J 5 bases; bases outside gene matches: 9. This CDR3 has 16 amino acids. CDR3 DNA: TGTGCCAGCAGCCAAGGGCTAAGCGGGAGCGTGGAGACCCAGTACTTC. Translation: CASSQGLSGSVETQYF. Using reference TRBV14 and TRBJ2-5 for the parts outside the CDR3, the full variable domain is EAGVTQFPSHSVIEKGQTVTLRCDPISGHDNLYWYRRVMGKEIKFLLHFVKESKQDESGMPNNRFLAERTGGTYSTLKVQPAELEDSGVYFCASSQGLSGSVETQYFGPGTRLLVL.

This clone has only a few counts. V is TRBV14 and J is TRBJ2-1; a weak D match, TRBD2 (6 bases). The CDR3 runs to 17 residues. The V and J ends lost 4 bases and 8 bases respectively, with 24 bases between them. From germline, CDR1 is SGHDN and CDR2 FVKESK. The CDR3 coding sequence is TGTGCCAGCAGCCCGCAAGGCGCGGGACCTCTATTGGATGAGCAGTTCTTC. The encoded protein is CASSPQGAGPLLDEQFF.

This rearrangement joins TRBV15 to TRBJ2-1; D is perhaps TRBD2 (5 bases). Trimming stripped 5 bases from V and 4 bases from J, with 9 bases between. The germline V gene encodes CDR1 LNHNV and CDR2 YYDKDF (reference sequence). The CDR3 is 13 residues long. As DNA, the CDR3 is TGTGCCACCAGCGGAGCGGAGTACAATGAGCAGTTCTTC. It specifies CATSGAEYNEQFF.

The CDR3 reads CASSQEGGTSGSYGYTF. In DNA, the CDR3 is TGTGCCAGCAGCCAAGAAGGGGGCACCTCGGGCTCCTATGGCTACACCTTC. The chain employs TRBV4-2 and TRBJ1-2; 7 bases align to TRBD1. This CDR3 is built from 17 residues. Germline lookup yields CDR1 LGHNA and CDR2 YNFKEQ. V was clipped by 0 bases and J by 4 bases; unmatched bases: 11.

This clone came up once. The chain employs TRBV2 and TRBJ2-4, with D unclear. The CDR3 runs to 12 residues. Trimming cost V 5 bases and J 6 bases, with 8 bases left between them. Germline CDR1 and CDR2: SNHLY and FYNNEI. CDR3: CASSRNGNIQYF. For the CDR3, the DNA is TGTGCCAGCAGTAGAAACGGAAACATTCAGTACTTC.

For the CDR3, the DNA is TGTGCCAGCAGCGTACTAGCGGGAGGTAATGAGCAGTTCTTC. This gives the protein CASSVLAGGNEQFF. The chain carries TRBV9 and TRBJ2-1; 11 bases line up with TRBD2. V was pared by 1 base and J by 7 bases, with 1 base of the junction left unmatched. This CDR3 has 14 amino acids. The germline gives CDR1 SGDLS, CDR2 YYNGEE.

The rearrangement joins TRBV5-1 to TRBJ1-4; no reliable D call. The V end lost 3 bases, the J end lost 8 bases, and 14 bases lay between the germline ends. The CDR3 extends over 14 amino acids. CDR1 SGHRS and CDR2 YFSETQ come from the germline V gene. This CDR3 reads CASSSTMVGEKLFF. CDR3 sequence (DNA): TGCGCCAGCAGCTCGACAATGGTTGGCGAAAAACTGTTTTTT.

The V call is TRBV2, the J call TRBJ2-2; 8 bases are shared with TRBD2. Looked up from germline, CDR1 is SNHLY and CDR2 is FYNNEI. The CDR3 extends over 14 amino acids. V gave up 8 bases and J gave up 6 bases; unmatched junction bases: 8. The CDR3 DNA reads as TGTGCCAGCCTCATGACTAGCGTTTCCGGGGAGCTGTTTTTT. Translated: CASLMTSVSGELFF.

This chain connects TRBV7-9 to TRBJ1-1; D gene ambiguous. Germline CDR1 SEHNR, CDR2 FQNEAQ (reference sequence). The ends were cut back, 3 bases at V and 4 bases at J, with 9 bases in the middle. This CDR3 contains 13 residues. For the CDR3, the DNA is TGTGCCAGCAGCTTGGGAGGAACCACTGAAGCTTTCTTT. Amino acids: CASSLGGTTEAFF.

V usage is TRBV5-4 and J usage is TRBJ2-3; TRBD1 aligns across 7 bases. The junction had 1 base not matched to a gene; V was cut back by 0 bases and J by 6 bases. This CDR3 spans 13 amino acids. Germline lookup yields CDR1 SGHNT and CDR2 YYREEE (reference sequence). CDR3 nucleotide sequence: TGTGCCAGCAGCTTGGGACAGGGTGATACGCAGTATTTT. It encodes CASSLGQGDTQYF.

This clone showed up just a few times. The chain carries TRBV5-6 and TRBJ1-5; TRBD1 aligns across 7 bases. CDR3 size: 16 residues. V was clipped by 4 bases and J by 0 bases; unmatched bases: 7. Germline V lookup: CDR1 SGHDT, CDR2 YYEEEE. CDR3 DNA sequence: TGTGCCAGCAGCGCCGGGACAGCTAATAGCAATCAGCCCCAGCATTTT. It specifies CASSAGTANSNQPQHF.

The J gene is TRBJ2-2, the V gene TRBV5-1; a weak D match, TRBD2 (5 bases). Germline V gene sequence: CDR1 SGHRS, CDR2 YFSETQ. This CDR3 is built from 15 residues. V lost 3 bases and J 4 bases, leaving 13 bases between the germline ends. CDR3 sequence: CASSSPTRPTGELFF. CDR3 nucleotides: TGCGCCAGCAGCTCTCCTACTAGACCCACCGGGGAGCTGTTTTTT.

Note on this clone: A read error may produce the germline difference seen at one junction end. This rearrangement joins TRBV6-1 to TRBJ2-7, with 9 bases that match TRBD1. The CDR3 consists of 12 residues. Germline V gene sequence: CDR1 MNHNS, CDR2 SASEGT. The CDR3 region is CASSEPGQGGHF. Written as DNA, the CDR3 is TGTGCCAGCAGTGAACCGGGACAGGGAGGCCACTTC.

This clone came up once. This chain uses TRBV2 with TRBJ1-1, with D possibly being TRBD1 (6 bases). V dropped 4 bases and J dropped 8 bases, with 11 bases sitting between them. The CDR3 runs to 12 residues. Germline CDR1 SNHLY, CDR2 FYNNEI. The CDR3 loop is CASSGQAREAFF. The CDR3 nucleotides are TGTGCCAGCAGTGGACAGGCCCGGGAAGCTTTCTTT.

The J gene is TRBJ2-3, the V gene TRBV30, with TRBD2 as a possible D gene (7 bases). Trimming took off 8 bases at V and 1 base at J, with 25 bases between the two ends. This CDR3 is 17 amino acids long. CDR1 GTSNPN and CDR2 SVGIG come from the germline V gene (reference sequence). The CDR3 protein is CAGRGGTPALGTDTQYF. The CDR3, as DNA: TGTGCCGGTAGGGGGGGAACGCCAGCGTTAGGCACAGATACGCAGTATTTT.

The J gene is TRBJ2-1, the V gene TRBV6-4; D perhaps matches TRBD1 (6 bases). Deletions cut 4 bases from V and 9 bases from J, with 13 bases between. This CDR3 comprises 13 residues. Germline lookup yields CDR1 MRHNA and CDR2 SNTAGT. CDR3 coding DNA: TGTGCCAGCAGTGGTGGACAGTCCCGTGAGCAGTTCTTC. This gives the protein CASSGGQSREQFF.

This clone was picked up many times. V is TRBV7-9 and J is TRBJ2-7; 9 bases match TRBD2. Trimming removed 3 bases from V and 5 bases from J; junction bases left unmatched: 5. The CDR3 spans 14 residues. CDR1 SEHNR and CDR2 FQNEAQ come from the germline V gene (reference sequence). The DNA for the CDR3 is TGTGCCAGCAGCTTGACTAGCGGACACCACGAGCAGTACTTC. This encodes CASSLTSGHHEQYF.

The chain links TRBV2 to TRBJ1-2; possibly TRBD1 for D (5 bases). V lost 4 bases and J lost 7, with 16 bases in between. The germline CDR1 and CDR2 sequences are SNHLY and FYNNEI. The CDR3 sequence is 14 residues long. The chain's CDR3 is CASSARQTGGGYTF. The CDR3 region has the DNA TGTGCCAGCAGTGCGCGTCAGACCGGGGGTGGCTACACCTTC.

The CDR3 sequence is CASSQPTGVGETQYF. CDR3 DNA sequence: TGTGCCAGCAGCCAGCCGACAGGGGTTGGGGAGACCCAGTACTTC. The V call is TRBV7-8, the J call TRBJ2-5, with 8 bases fitting TRBD1. Germline assignment: CDR1 SGHVS and CDR2 FQNEAQ. V lost 5 bases to trimming and J lost 5 bases; unmatched junction nucleotides: 10. CDR3 length: 15 amino acids. The full variable domain, its missing parts supplied by reference TRBV7-8 and TRBJ2-5, is GAGVSQSPRYKVAKRGQDVALRCDPISGHVSLFWYQQALGQGPEFLTYFQNEAQLDKSGLPSDRFFAERPEGSVSTLKIQRTQQEDSAVYLCASSQPTGVGETQYFGPGTRLLVL.